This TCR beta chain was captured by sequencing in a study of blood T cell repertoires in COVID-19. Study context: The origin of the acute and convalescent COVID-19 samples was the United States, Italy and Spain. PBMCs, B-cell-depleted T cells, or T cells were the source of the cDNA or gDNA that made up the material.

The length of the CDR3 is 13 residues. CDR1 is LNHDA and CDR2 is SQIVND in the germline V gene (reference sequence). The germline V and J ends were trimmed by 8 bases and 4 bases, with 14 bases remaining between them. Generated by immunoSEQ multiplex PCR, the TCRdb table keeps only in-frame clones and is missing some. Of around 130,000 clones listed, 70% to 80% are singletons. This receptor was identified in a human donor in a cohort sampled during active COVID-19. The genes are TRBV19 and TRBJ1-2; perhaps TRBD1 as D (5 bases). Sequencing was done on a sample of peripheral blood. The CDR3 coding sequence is TGTGCCAGTTCTATAGACGGGGGCTATGGCTACACCTTC. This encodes CASSIDGGYGYTF.